The next 4 T cell receptor beta chains were all read from a single sample in a study of shared clonotypes between healthy human individuals. Measured with immunoSEQ multiplex PCR; TCRdb has only the in-frame clones, and not every one. Of more than 2 million clones in the sample, 85% to 95% were seen once. The naive CD8 subset, CD45RO-negative cells positively selected for CCR7, excluded terminally differentiated effector memory CD45RA+ cells. Material for sequencing was naive CD8+ T cells sorted from blood. All receptors derive from a man between 18 and 29 years old in good health.

Note on this clone: With a much larger clone just one base away, this may be a read error. The sample contains more than one DNA sequence encoding this CDR3. The V call is TRBV28, the J call TRBJ1-1; weak D call: TRBD1 (5 bases). The CDR3 has 13 residues. Trimming took off 7 bases at V and 1 base at J, with 10 bases between the two ends. Germline CDR1 MDHEN, CDR2 SYDVKM. In DNA form, the CDR3 reads TGTGCCAGCACCTTGGGGGGGAACACTGAAGCTTTCTTT. Amino acids: CASTLGGNTEAFF. Using reference TRBV28 and TRBJ1-1 for the parts outside the CDR3, the full variable domain is DVKVTQSSRYLVKRTGEKVFLECVQDMDHENMFWYRQDPGLGLRLIYFSYDVKMKEKGDIPEGYSVSREKKERFSLILESASTNQTSMYLCASTLGGNTEAFFGQGTRLTVV.

J is TRBJ1-4 and V is TRBV4-1; unclear D gene. Looked up from germline, CDR1 is MGHRA and CDR2 is YSYEKL. The CDR3 runs 14 residues. Trimming removed 0 bases from V and 6 bases from J, with 8 bases in between. The CDR3 here is CASSQEGSDEKLFF. CDR3 nucleotides: TGCGCCAGCAGCCAAGAGGGGTCAGATGAAAAACTGTTTTTT.

The chain uses TRBV2 and TRBJ2-1; 10 bases line up with TRBD2. This CDR3 comprises 15 residues. Germline assignment: CDR1 SNHLY and CDR2 FYNNEI. The ends lost 6 bases at V and 1 base at J; junction bases unmatched: 3. CDR3 sequence reads: CASREREGSYNEQFF. The CDR3 DNA sequence: TGTGCCAGCAGGGAGCGGGAGGGGTCCTACAATGAGCAGTTCTTC.

The gene calls are TRBV4-1 and TRBJ2-7, with 10 positions matching TRBD1. Germline V lookup: CDR1 MGHRA, CDR2 YSYEKL. The CDR3 totals 15 residues. V was pared by 4 bases and J by 2 bases, with 5 bases of the junction left unmatched. In nucleotides, the CDR3 is TGCGCCAGCAGCCCTGGGGACAGGGGCACCTACGAGCAGTACTTC. The encoded protein is CASSPGDRGTYEQYF.